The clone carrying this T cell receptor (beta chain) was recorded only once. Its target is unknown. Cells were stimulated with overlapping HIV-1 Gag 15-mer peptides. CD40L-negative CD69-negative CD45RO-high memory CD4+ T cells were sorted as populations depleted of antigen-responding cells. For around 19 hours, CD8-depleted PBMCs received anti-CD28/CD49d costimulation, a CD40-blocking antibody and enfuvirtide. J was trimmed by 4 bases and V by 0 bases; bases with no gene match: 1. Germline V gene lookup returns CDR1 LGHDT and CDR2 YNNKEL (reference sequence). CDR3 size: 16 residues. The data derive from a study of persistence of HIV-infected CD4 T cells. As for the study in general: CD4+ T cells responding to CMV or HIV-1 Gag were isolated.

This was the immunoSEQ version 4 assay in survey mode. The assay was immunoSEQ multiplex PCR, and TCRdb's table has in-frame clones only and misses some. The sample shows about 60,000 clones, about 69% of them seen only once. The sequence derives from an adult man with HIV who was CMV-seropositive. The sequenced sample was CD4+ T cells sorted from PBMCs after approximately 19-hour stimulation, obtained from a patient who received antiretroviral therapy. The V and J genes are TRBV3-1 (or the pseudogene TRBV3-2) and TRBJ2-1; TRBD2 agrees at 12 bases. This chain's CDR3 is CASSQETSGGYNEQFF. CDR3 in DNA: TGTGCCAGCAGCCAAGAGACTAGCGGGGGTTACAATGAGCAGTTCTTC.